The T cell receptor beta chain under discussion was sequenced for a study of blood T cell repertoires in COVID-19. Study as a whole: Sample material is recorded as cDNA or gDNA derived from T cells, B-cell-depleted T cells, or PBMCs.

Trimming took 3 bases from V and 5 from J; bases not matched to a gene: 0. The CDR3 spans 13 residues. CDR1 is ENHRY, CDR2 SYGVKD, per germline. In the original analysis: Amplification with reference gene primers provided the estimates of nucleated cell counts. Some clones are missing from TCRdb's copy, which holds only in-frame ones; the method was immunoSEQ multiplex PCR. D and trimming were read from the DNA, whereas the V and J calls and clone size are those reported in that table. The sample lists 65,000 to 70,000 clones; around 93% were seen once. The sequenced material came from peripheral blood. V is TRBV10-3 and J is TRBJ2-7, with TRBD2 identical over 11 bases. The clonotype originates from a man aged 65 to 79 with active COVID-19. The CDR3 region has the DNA TGTGCCATCAGTGAACTAGCGGGGGACGAGCAGTACGTC. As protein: CAISELAGDEQYV.